The rows below give T cell receptor beta chains drawn from one sample of a study of T cell clonotyping in hematopoietic cell transplantation. Repertoires were generated with immunoSEQ multiplex PCR, while TCRdb's copy carries only in-frame clones and drops some. The sample contains more than 65,000 clones, approximately 94% of which appear only once. The sequencing sample was made of peripheral blood mononuclear cells. These receptors were obtained from a man aged 50 to 59 in good health. Some clones in this sample may be carry-over from other donors' samples. CDR3s leave out the opening cysteine and the closing phenylalanine or tryptophan. Each record gives: V gene, D gene, CDR3 protein. D genes are given only for firm matches.

>TRBV6-1|TRBD1
ASRTPGQGWTEQF
>TRBV4-1|-
ASSQGLPMANTEAF
>TRBV27|TRBD2
ASSLRGTNPYEQY
>TRBV13|-
ASSPPGMISRELF
>TRBV5-1|-
ASSLGGTAYGYT
>TRBV15|-
ATSRAGTPPYYEQY
>TRBV7-2|-
ASSSNRAQLNQPQH
>TRBV29-1|-
SVLKGGARDTQY
>TRBV11-2|-
ASSLLVGSSYNEQF
>TRBV10-3|-
AITPQDRNTEAF
>TRBV5-8|-
ASSLRQVGSPLH
>TRBV6-5|-
ASSYSTSSYNEQF
>TRBV28|-
ASSPPGQNTEAF
>TRBV27|-
ASRYLKQAMGNSPLH
>TRBV28|-
ASSLVHEQF
>TRBV18|-
ASSPLDTRGYT
>TRBV9|-
ASSVLTANSPLH
>TRBV18|TRBD2
ASSSTSGGRGEQY
>TRBV7-2|-
ASSLDQVGLDTQY
>TRBV29-1|-
SVGGPLGTYNEQF
>TRBV7-9|TRBD1
ASSPPGTGNYGYT
>TRBV6-1|TRBD1
ASSEWNRGREQY
>TRBV7-9|TRBD1
ASSELGQGIEREQF
>TRBV9|-
ASSVDPSSYEQY
>TRBV2|TRBD2
ASSESTSGSQEQY
>TRBV5-1|TRBD2
ASSSATSGGGTDTQY
>TRBV19|-
ASSIRGVSGANVLT
>TRBV30|TRBD1
AWGQGQGLGYT
>TRBV7-6|-
ASSPLGANSGTQY
>TRBV29-1|TRBD1
SGGGQGRTEAF
>TRBV7-9|TRBD2
ASSSSGRGHEQF
>TRBV6-1|-
ASDGRNTEAF
>TRBV7-2|-
ASRPQGEETQY
>TRBV7-2|TRBD1
ASSRTGADTEAF
>TRBV6-1|-
ASRKPGHSNQPQH
>TRBV15|-
ATSRDGSYNSPLH
>TRBV6-6|-
ASSYSRGNDTEAF
>TRBV5-4|TRBD1
ASSYNPPGTAKYEQY
>TRBV7-3|TRBD1
ASSSTGGRDTQY
>TRBV29-1|TRBD2
SLSLAGGYNEQF
>TRBV5-1|TRBD1
ASSWRGQGAYEQY
>TRBV6-5|TRBD1
ASKRQGYEQY
>TRBV14|-
ASSVLSGYEQY
>TRBV28|-
ASSLIGNSGNTIY
>TRBV11-2|TRBD1
ASSLDVNKGQGANEQF
>TRBV6-6|TRBD1
ASSYRGLNQPQH
>TRBV5-1|-
ASSLVSPTYEQY
>TRBV9|-
ASSGGGGLILDTQY
>TRBV2|TRBD1
ASSEPRDRGTGYGYT
>TRBV9|-
ASSVGAGGNQPQH
>TRBV27|TRBD2
ATPGLAGDNPSTDTQY
>TRBV5-1|-
ASSLVDISNYDYT
>TRBV19|TRBD1
ASSMGQGDYEQY
>TRBV27|TRBD2
ASSQTSGRAVPGELF
>TRBV9|-
ASSVDPVFGYT
>TRBV29-1|TRBD1
SVERRTGSYEQY
>TRBV13|TRBD1
ASGTGDRYEQY